Reported below is one T cell receptor (beta chain). What it binds is not known. Included were adult ileal or ileocolonic Crohn's patients indicated for ileocolonic resection. The assay was immunoSEQ multiplex PCR, and TCRdb's table has in-frame clones only and misses some. The sample has 25,000 to 30,000 clones; around 80% are singletons. This CDR3 spans 13 amino acids. Germline V CDR1 and CDR2: SGHTA, FQGNSA. V was trimmed by 6 bases and J by 3 bases, leaving 11 bases between them. The data derive from a study of T cell repertoires in ileal Crohn's disease. Study at large: Surgery for a complication: stricturing in about 61%, penetrating in about 39%. General study findings and limits: High-frequency clones were more common in sorted CD8 than CD4 cells.

The sequenced sample consisted of ileal tissue. The chain has TRBV7-2 and TRBJ2-5; D perhaps matches TRBD2 (5 bases). This sequence originates from an adult with Crohn's disease. The CDR3 protein is CASSRGNKETQYF. The CDR3 DNA reads as TGTGCCAGCAGTAGAGGGAATAAAGAGACCCAGTACTTC. The full variable domain, in which reference TRBV7-2 and TRBJ2-5 provide the parts outside the CDR3, is GAGVSQSPSNKVTEKGKDVELRCDPISGHTALYWYRQSLGQGLEFLIYFQGNSAPDKSGLPSDRFSAERTGGSVSTLTIQRTQQEDSAVYLCASSRGNKETQYFGPGTRLLVL.